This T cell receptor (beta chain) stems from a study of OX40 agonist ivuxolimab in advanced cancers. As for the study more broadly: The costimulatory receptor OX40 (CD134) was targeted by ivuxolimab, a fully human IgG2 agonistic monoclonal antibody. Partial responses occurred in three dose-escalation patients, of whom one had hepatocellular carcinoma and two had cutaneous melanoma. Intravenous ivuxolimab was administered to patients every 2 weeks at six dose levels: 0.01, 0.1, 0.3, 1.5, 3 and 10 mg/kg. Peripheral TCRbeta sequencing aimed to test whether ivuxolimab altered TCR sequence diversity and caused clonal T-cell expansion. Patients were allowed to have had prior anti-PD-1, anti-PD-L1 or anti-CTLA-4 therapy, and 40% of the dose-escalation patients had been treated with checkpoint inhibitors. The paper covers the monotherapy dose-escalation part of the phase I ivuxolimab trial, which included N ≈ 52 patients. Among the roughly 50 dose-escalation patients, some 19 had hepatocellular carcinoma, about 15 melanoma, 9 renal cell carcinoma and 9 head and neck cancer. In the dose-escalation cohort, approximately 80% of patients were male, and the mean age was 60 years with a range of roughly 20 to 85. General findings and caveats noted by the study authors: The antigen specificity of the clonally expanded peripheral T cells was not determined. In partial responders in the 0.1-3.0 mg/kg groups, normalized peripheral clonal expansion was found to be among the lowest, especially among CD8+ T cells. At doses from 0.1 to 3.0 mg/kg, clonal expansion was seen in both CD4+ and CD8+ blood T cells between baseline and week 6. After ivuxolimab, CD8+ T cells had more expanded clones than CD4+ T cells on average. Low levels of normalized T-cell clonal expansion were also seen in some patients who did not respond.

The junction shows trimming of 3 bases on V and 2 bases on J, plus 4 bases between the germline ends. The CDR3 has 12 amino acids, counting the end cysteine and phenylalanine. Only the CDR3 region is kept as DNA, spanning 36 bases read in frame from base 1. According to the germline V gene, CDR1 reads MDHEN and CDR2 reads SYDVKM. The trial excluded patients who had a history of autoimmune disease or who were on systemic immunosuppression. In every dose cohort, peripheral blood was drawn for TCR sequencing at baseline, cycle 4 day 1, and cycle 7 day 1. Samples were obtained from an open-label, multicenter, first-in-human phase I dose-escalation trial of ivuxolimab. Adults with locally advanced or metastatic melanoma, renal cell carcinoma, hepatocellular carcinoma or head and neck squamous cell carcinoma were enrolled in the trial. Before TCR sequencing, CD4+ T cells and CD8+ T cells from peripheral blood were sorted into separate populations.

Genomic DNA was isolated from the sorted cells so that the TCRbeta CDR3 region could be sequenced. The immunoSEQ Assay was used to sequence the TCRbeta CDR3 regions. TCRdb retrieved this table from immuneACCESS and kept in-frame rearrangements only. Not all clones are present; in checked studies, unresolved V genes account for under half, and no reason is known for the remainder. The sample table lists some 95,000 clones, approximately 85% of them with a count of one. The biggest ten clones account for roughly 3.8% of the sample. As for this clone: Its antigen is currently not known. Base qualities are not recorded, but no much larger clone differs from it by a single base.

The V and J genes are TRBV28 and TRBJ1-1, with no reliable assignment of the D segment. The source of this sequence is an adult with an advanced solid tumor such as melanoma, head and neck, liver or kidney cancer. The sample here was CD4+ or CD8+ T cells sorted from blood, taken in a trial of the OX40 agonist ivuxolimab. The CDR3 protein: CASSLSNTEAFF. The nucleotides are TGTGCCAGCAGTTTGAGTAACACTGAAGCTTTCTTT.